Sequencing of this T cell receptor beta chain was carried out in a study of blood T cell repertoires in COVID-19. The CDR3 has 14 amino acids. J gave up 3 bases and V 1 base, and 3 bases lay outside the gene matches. Germline V gene lookup returns CDR1 KGHSH and CDR2 LQKENI. TCRdb's copy holds only in-frame clones and misses some; the assay was immunoSEQ multiplex PCR. The top ten clones hold about 5.7% of a sample with some 250,000 clones, about four fifths of them seen once. This chain connects TRBV18 to TRBJ2-7; 7 bases are a match to TRBD1. The receptor was isolated from a man older than 75 with acute or convalescent COVID-19. Sequences were obtained from peripheral blood. The CDR3 protein is CASSPQQGSYEQYF. In DNA form, the CDR3 reads TGTGCCAGCTCACCACAACAGGGGAGCTACGAGCAGTACTTC.